The sequence of this T cell receptor (beta chain) was determined in a study of shared clonotypes between healthy human individuals. The assay was run at deep level. The assay was immunoSEQ multiplex PCR, and TCRdb's table has in-frame clones only and misses some. The sample consists of roughly 1.5 million clones, about 98% of them appearing once. In germline, CDR1 is MGHRA, CDR2 YSYEKL. This CDR3 is built from 14 residues. J gave up 12 bases and V 4 bases, and 8 bases lay outside the gene matches. This clone appeared a single time. The clonotype originates from a young man in good health. The chain carries TRBV4-1 and TRBJ2-7; 14 bases fit TRBD2. The specimen sequenced was naive CD4+ T cells sorted from blood. The sample's subset: CD45RA+ positively selected. For the CDR3, the DNA is TGCGCCAGCAGCCCCCGACTAGCGGGAGGGGTTCTGTACTTC. It codes for CASSPRLAGGVLYF.